This TCR beta chain emerged from a study of CD8 T cells in Susac syndrome. Through negative isolation, CD4+ and CD8+ T cells were obtained, while TEMRA cells were enriched using FACS. An amount of RNA that ranged from roughly 0.5 to 1 ug was reverse transcribed with random hexamers. A multiplex approach, immunoSEQ multiplex PCR, amplified TCR beta CDR3 across 54 Vbeta and 13 Jbeta. From the immunoSEQ multiplex PCR reads, TCRdb called clonotypes with MiXCR, one entry per CDR3 protein. Of 180,000 or so distinct CDR3 sequences listed, over 90% are singletons. The sequence derives from a human donor with Susac syndrome. The sample consisted of CD4+ T cells from PBMCs.

The CDR3 is CATRVGGLAENNEQFF. CDR3 in DNA: TGTGCCACCAGGGTGGGTGGGCTAGCAGAGAACAATGAGCAGTTCTTC. The chain employs TRBV6-1 and TRBJ2-1; D possibly matches TRBD1 or TRBD2 (5 bases each). The CDR3 runs 16 residues. Germline assignment: CDR1 MNHNS and CDR2 SASEGT. V lost 10 bases and J lost 5, with 24 bases in between.